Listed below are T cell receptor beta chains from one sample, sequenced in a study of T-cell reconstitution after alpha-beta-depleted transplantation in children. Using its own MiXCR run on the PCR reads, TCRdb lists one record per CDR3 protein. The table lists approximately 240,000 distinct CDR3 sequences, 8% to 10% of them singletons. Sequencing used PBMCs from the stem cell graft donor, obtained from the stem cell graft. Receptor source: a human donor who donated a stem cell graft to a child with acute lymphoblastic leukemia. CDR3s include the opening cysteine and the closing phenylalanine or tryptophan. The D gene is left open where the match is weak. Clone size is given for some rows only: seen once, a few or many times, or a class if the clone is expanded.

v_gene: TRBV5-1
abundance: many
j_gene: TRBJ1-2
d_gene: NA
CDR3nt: TGCGCCAGCAGTCCACGGATGAGGGGCTACACCTTC
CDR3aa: CASSPRMRGYTF

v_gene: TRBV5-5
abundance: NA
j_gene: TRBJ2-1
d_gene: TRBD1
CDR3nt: TGTGCCAGCAGCTCAGGACAGGACCTCTCCTACAATGAGCAGTTCTTC
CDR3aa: CASSSGQDLSYNEQFF

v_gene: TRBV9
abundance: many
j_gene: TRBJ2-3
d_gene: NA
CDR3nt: TGTGCCAGCAGCGTAGCGGCCCCTCCCACAGATACGCAGTATTTT
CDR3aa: CASSVAAPPTDTQYF

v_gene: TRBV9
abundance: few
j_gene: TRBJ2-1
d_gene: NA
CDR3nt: TGTGCCAGCACGTCGGGGGGCGCCTACAATGAGCAGTTCTTC
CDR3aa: CASTSGGAYNEQFF

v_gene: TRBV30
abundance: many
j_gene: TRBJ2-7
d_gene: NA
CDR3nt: TGTGCCTGGACCTCCTGGACTCGCTACGAGCAGTACTTC
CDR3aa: CAWTSWTRYEQYF

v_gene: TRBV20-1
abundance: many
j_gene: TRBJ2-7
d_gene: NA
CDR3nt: TGCAGTGCTAGAGGAGAGGTCGAACAGGCGTTCAGCTACGAGCAGTACTTC
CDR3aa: CSARGEVEQAFSYEQYF

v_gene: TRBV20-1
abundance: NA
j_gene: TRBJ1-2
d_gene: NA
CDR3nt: TGCAGTGCTACCCTGGGAGGTAGCCATGGCTACACCTTC
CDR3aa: CSATLGGSHGYTF

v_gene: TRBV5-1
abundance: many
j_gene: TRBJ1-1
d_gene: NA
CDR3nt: TGCGCCAGCAGTCTTGACGAGAACACTGAAGCTTTCTTT
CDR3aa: CASSLDENTEAFF

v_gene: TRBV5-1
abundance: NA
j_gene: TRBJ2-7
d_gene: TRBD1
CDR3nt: TGCGCCAGCAGTAGGGGGCCCGAGGGCGAGCAGTACTTC
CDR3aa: CASSRGPEGEQYF

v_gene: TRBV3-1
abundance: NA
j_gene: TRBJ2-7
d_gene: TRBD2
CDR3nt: TGTGCCAGCAGCCAAGAAGGTCTAGCGGGCCCTTACGAGCAGTACTTC
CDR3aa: CASSQEGLAGPYEQYF